Presented here are 5 T cell receptor beta chains from one specimen sequenced in a study of control samples from healthy donors and cancer patients. The protocol was immunoSEQ multiplex PCR, while the TCRdb copy is restricted to in-frame clones and leaves out a portion. The table has around 94,000 clones, over 85% seen once. Sequences were obtained from blood. These receptors were taken from a woman younger than 45 in good health.

The chain links TRBV28 to TRBJ1-5, with D unresolved. V lost 2 bases and J lost 0, with 8 bases in between. Germline loops: CDR1 MDHEN, CDR2 SYDVKM. The CDR3 loop spans 15 amino acids. The CDR3: CASSLVLYSNQPQHF. The DNA for the CDR3 is TGTGCCAGCAGTTTAGTACTATATAGCAATCAGCCCCAGCATTTT.

The rearrangement uses TRBV7-9 and TRBJ1-1; no clear D gene. Germline V lookup: CDR1 SEHNR, CDR2 FQNEAQ (reference sequence). Trimming left V 3 bases short and J 5 bases short, with 13 bases between. This CDR3 spans 14 amino acids. CDR3 nucleotide sequence: TGTGCCAGCAGCTTTAGAGAGATTAATACTGAAGCTTTCTTT. This translates into CASSFREINTEAFF.

The CDR3 nucleotides read TGTGCCACCTCCGGGGGGGCAGCAGATACGCAGTATTTT. Translating it yields CATSGGAADTQYF. V gene TRBV9 combines with J gene TRBJ2-3; 8 nucleotides agree with TRBD2. The junction had 7 bases not matched to a gene; V was cut back by 9 bases and J by 4 bases. CDR3 length equals 13 residues. CDR1 is SGDLS, CDR2 YYNGEE, per germline.

The chain recombines TRBV7-2 with TRBJ1-6; D is undetermined. Germline V gene lookup returns CDR1 SGHTA and CDR2 FQGNSA. Trimming removed 2 bases at V and 6 bases at J, with 11 bases between. The CDR3 is 15 residues long. The CDR3 loop reads CASSLFPGINSPLHF. CDR3 DNA: TGTGCCAGCAGCTTATTCCCAGGCATTAATTCACCCCTCCACTTT. Looking up the rest from reference TRBV7-2 and TRBJ1-6 gives the full variable domain: GAGVSQSPSNKVTEKGKDVELRCDPISGHTALYWYRQSLGQGLEFLIYFQGNSAPDKSGLPSDRFSAERTGGSVSTLTIQRTQQEDSAVYLCASSLFPGINSPLHFGNGTRLTVT.

The chain's CDR3 is CASSERSTDTQYF. The CDR3 nucleotides are TGTGCCAGCAGTGAGAGGAGCACAGATACGCAGTATTTT. This chain joins TRBV6-4 and TRBJ2-3; D remains ambiguous. This CDR3 has 13 amino acids. The germline CDR1 and CDR2 sequences are MRHNA and SNTAGT. V dropped 3 bases and J dropped 0 bases, with 4 bases sitting between them.